This TCR beta chain was identified in a study of T-cell memory formation after mild COVID-19 (TCRdb year 2021). Describing the broader study: Most TCR sequence clusters were specific to one of the two donors. The cohort was made up of two young adult volunteers, one female and one male, who were previously healthy. In two donors, T-cell clones that expanded and contracted after mild COVID-19 were followed by sequencing TCRalpha and TCRbeta repertoires longitudinally. Broader findings and caveats from the paper: Only a couple of mild cases were covered in the study, and larger cohorts including severe cases with pre-infection samples were considered necessary. SARS-CoV-2 specificity of the second-wave clones peaking on day 37 was not confirmed. Contracting CD4+ clones were found mainly in CM and EM memory subsets, while CD8+ clones were enriched in EMRA. Some responding clones were detected in pre-infection memory, which suggested that pre-existing cross-reactive memory T cells had joined the SARS-CoV-2 response. Clones contracting from day 15 to 85 had balanced CD4/CD8 phenotypes, while a second wave expanding from day 15 to 37 was biased towards CD4+.

Trimmed from V: 5 bases; trimmed from J: 15 bases; junction bases lacking a gene match: 9. CDR1 SGHTA and CDR2 FQGNSA were looked up in the germline V gene. The CDR3 runs 13 amino acids, cysteine and phenylalanine included. This entry keeps only the CDR3 DNA: 39 bases, framed from base 1. This clonotype has more than one count but fewer than ten. What antigen it recognizes has not been identified. No qualities accompany the bases; no much larger clone lies one base away. Sequencing relied on an Illumina NovaSeq 6000. cDNA libraries for TCRalpha and TCRbeta were prepared by 5'RACE using constant-segment primers, with sample barcodes and unique molecular identifiers added. RNA was extracted from every sample with Trizol reagent. The libraries were amplified in two PCR steps, and the second step added a second sample barcode and Illumina TruSeq adapters. Sequencing of the libraries was done on an Illumina NovaSeq, producing 2 x 150 bp paired-end reads. Per the source publication's procedure: The reads were demultiplexed and collapsed into UMI-guided consensus sequences using migec v1.2.7. Using mixcr v2.1.11, UMI consensuses were aligned to TRA and TRB V and J templates and then assembled into clonotypes. A clonotype was counted as expanded or contracted only when both edgeR and NoisET called the clonotype significant, with the noise models trained on biological replicates. For edgeR calls, the thresholds were a false discovery rate-adjusted p below 0.01 and a log2 fold-change of 1. PCA with hierarchical clustering of max-normalized trajectories of the 1000 most abundant clonotypes was used as exploratory dynamics analysis. Separately sequenced CD4+ and CD8+ repertoires were used to assign a CD4 or CD8 phenotype to each responding clone. Using fastp trimming at Q25 and MiXCR clonotype assembly, TCRdb reanalyzed the public sequencing data and kept in-frame beta chains. All rows with the same CDR3 protein become a single entry with the most common DNA and genes. The V and J calls and clone size are TCRdb's, not the authors'. The sample table shows 470,000 or so distinct CDR3 sequences, and about 23% are seen once. 9.5% to 15% of the sample belongs to the ten largest clones.

Ficoll-Paque density gradient centrifugation was used to isolate PBMCs. Recombination linked TRBV7-2 to TRBJ2-1; 11 middle bases align to TRBD2. The sequence was collected from an adult woman who had mild COVID-19 (a few samples of this study predate the infection). The sample titles of this study are shuffled in the database, so cell type and time point are left out; the donor was told from shared clones. Specimen: PBMCs or a T cell subset sorted from them (not recorded which). The DNA is TGTGCCAGCAGCGATCAGGGACTAGCGGCAATGTTCTTC. Its coded protein is CASSDQGLAAMFF.